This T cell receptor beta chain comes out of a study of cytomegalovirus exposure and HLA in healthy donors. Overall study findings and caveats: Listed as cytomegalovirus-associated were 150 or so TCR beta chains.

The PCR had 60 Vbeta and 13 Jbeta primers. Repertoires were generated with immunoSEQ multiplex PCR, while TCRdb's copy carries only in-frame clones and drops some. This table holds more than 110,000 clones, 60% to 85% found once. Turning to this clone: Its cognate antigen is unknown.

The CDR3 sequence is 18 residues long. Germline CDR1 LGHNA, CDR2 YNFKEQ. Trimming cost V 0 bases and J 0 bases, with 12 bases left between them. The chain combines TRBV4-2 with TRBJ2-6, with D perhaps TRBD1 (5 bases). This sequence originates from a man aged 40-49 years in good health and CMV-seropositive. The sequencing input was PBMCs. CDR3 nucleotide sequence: TGTGCCAGCAGCCAAGATCCAGGGATCCCCTCTGGGGCCAACGTCCTGACTTTC. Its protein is CASSQDPGIPSGANVLTF.